The text below deals with one TCR beta chain. This entry belongs to a study of blood T cell repertoires in COVID-19. Study background: The study drew acute and convalescent COVID-19 samples from the United States, Italy and Spain.

As handled by the study authors: For nucleated cells, counts were estimated from reference gene primer amplification. Only in-frame clones appear in the TCRdb table, and some are missing; sequencing was by immunoSEQ multiplex PCR. V, J and clone size are taken as reported in that table, and D and trimming were inferred from the DNA itself. Of 150,000 to 200,000 clones in the sample, more than 75% were seen once. Germline V gene lookup returns CDR1 SGHRS and CDR2 YFSETQ. V lost 4 bases to trimming and J lost 6 bases; unmatched junction nucleotides: 2. The CDR3 totals 12 residues. The chain couples TRBV5-1 to TRBJ2-3; 7 bases agree with TRBD2. This TCR came from a man aged 40-50 years with active or convalescent COVID-19. The sequenced sample was peripheral blood. CDR3 sequence reads: CASSGGEDTQYF. The CDR3 nucleotides are TGCGCCAGCAGCGGGGGGGAGGATACGCAGTATTTT.